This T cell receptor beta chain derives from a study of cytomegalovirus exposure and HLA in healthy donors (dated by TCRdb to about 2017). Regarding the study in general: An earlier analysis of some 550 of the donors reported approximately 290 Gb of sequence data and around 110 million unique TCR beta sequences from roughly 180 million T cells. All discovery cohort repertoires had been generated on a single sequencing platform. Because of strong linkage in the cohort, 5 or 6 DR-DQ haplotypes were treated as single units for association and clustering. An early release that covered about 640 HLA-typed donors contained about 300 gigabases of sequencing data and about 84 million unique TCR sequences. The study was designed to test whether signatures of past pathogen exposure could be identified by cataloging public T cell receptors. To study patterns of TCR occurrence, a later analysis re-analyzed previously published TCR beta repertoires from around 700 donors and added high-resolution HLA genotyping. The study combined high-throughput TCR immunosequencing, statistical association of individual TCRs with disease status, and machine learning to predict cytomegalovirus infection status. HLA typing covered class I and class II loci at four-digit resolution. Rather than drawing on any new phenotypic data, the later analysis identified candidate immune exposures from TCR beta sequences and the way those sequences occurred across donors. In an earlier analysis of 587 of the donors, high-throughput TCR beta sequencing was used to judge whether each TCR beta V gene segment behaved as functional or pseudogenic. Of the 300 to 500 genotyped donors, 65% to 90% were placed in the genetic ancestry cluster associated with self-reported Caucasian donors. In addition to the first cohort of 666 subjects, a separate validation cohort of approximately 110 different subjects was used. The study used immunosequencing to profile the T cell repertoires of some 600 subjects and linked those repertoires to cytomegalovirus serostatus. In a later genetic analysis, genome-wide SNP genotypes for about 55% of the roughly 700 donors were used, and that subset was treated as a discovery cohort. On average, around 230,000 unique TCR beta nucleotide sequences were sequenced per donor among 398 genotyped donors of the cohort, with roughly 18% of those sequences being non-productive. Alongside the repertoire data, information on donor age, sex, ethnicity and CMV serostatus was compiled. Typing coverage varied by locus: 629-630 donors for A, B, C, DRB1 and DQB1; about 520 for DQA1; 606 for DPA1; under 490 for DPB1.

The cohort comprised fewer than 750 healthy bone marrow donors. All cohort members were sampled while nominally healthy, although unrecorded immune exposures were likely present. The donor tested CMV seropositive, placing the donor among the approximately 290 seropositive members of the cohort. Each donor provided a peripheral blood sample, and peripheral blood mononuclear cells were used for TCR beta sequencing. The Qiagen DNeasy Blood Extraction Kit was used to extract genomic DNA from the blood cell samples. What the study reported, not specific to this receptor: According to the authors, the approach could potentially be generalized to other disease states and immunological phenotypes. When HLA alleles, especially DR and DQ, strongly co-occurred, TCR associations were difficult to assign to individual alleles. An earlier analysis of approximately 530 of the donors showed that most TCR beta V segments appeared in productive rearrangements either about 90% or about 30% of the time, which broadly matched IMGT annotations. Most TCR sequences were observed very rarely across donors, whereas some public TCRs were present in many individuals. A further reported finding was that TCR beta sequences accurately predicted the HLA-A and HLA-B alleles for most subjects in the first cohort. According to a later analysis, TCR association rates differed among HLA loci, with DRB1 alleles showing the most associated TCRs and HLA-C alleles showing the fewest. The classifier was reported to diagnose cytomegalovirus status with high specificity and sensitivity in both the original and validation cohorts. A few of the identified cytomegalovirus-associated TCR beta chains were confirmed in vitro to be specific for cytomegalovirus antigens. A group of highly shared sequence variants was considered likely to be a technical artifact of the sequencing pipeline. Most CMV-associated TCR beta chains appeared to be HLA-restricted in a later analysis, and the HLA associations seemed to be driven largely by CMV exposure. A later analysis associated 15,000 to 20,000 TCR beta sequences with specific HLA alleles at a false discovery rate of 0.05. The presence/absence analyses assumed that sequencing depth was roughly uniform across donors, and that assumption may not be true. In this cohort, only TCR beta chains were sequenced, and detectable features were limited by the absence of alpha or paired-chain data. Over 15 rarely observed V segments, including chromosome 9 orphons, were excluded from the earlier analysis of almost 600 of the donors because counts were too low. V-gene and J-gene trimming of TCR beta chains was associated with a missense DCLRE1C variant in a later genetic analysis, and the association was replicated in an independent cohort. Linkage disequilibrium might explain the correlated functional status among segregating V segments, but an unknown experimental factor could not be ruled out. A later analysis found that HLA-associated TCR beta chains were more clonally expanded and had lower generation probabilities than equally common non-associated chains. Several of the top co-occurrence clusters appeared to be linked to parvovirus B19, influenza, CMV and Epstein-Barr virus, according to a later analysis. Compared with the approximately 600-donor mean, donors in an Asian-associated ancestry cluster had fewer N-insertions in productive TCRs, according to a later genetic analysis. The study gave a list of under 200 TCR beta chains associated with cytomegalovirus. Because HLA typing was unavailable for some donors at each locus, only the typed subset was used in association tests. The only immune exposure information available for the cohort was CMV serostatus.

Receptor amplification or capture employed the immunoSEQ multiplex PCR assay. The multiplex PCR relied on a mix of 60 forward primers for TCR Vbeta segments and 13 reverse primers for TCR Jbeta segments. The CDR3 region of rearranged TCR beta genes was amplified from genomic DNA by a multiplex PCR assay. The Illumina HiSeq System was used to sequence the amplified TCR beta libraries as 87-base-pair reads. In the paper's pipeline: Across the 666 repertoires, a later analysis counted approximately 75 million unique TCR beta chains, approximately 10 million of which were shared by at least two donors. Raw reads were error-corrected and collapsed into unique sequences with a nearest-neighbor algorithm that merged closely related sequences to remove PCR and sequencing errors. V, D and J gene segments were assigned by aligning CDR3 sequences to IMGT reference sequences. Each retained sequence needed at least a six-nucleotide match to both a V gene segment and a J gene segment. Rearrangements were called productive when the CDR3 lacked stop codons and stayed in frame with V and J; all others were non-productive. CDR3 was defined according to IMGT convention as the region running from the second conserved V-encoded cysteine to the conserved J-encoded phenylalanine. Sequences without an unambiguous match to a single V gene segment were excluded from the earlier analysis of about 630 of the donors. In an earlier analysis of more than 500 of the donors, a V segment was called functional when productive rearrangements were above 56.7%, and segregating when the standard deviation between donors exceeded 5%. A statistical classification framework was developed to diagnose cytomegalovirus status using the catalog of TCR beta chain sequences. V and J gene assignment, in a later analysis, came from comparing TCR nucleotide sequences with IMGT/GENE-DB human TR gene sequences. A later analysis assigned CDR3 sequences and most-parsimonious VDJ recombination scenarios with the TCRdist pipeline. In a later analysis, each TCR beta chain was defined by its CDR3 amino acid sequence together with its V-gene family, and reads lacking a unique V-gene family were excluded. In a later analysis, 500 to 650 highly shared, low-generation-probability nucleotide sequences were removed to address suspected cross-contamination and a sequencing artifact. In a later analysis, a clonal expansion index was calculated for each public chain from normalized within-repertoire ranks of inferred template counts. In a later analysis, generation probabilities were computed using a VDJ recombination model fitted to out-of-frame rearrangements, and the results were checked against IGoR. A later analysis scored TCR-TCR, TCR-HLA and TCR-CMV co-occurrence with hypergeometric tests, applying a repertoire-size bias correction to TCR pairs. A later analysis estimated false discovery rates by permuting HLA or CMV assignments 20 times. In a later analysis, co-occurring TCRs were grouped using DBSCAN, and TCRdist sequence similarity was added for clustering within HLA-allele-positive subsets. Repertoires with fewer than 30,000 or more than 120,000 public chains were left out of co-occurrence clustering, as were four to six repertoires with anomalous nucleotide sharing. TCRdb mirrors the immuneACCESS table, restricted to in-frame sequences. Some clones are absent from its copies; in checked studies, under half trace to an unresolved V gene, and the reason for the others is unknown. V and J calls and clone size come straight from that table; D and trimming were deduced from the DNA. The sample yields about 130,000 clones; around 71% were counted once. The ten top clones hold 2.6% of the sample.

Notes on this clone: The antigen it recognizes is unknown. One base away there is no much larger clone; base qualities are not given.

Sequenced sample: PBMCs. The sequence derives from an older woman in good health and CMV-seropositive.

The sequenced DNA: TGTGCCAGCAGTTCCACTCTGAGGGAACTAGAGCAGTACTTC. This codes for CASSSTLRELEQYF. The chain employs TRBV6-5 and TRBJ2-7; D gene: possibly TRBD2, on 5 matching bases. The CDR3 runs 14 amino acids, cysteine and phenylalanine included. Solely the CDR3 DNA is kept, with 42 bases framed from the first base. The germline ends are 17 bases apart after V is trimmed by 4 bases and J by 7 bases. As encoded in the germline V gene, CDR1 is MNHEY while CDR2 is SVGAGI.